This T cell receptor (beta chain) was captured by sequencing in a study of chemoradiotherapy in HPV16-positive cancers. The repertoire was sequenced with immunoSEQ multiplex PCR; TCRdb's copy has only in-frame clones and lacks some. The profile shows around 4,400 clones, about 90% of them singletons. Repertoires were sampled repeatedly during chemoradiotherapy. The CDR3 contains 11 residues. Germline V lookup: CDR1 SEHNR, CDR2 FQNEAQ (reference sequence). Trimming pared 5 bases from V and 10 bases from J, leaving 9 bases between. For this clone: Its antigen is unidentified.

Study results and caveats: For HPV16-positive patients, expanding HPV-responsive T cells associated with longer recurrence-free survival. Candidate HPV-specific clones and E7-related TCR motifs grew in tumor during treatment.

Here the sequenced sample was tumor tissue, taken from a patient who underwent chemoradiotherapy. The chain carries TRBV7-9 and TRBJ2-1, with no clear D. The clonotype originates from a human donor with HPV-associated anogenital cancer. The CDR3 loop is CASSRTGEQFF. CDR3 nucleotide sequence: TGTGCCAGCAGCCGAACCGGCGAGCAGTTCTTC.